The 2 T cell receptor beta chains given below trace back to one sample, sequenced in a study of shared clonotypes between healthy human individuals. Profiled with immunoSEQ multiplex PCR; TCRdb holds only in-frame clones, not every one. The sample has some 2.4 million clones, roughly 93% seen once. Sequenced material: naive CD4+ T cells from PBMCs. Subset meaning: CD45RA+ positively selected. The source of these receptors is a man in his late teens or twenties in good health. Some clones in this sample may be carry-over from other donors' samples.

V is TRBV28 and J is TRBJ2-7, with 11 bases aligning to TRBD2. Looked up from germline, CDR1 is MDHEN and CDR2 is SYDVKM. V lost 4 bases, J lost 3 bases, and 14 bases stayed unmatched. The CDR3 spans 18 residues. In DNA, the CDR3 is TGTGCCAGCAGTTGGTCGCCCGTAGCGGGAGGGGTTAGCTACGAGCAGTACTTC. Translation: CASSWSPVAGGVSYEQYF. The full variable domain, completed using reference TRBV28 and TRBJ2-7, is DVKVTQSSRYLVKRTGEKVFLECVQDMDHENMFWYRQDPGLGLRLIYFSYDVKMKEKGDIPEGYSVSREKKERFSLILESASTNQTSMYLCASSWSPVAGGVSYEQYFGPGTRLTVT.

The J gene is TRBJ2-3, the V gene TRBV28, with D possibly TRBD1 on 8 matching bases. V gave up 3 bases and J gave up 5 bases, with 15 bases separating them. CDR3 length: 15 amino acids. Looked up from germline, CDR1 is MDHEN and CDR2 is SYDVKM. The CDR3 bases are TGTGCCAGCAGTTTGACAGGGGAGGGGGGAGATACGCAGTATTTT. It encodes CASSLTGEGGDTQYF. Filled out from reference TRBV28 and TRBJ2-3, the complete variable domain reads DVKVTQSSRYLVKRTGEKVFLECVQDMDHENMFWYRQDPGLGLRLIYFSYDVKMKEKGDIPEGYSVSREKKERFSLILESASTNQTSMYLCASSLTGEGGDTQYFGPGTRLTVL.